The entry below describes one TCR beta chain. This sample is part of a study of control samples from healthy donors and cancer patients. The CDR3 sequence is 16 residues long. Trimming cost V 7 bases and J 6 bases; bases outside gene matches: 9. Germline CDR1 and CDR2: ENHRY and SYGVKD. Measured with immunoSEQ multiplex PCR; TCRdb has only the in-frame clones, and not every one. The sample lists about 89,000 clones; roughly nine tenths were seen once. V gene TRBV10-3 combines with J gene TRBJ2-2; the match to TRBD2 covers 12 bases. The TCR originated in a man aged 25 to 40 in good health. Sequencing was done on a sample of blood. CDR3 loop: CAIKPASGGAPGELFF. The CDR3 bases are TGTGCCATCAAACCGGCTAGCGGGGGGGCCCCCGGGGAGCTGTTTTTT.